Listed below are T cell receptor beta chains from one sample, sequenced in a study of siplizumab effects on memory and regulatory T cells. Sequencing was performed with immunoSEQ multiplex PCR; in TCRdb, only in-frame clones are kept and a portion is missing. The sample holds more than 95,000 clones; around 94% are singletons and the top ten take under 2%. Sequenced: non-Treg CD4+ T cells sorted from blood. These receptors all stem from a human donor in good health. Both conserved end residues are part of each CDR3. A D gene is named only where the DNA matches it firmly. Not every row has a clone size; where given, it reads once, few, many or a size class.

J gene: TRBJ2-3; V gene: TRBV7-3; clone size: .; D gene: TRBD1; CDR3 protein: CASSLQGGTDTQYF; CDR3 DNA: TGTGCCAGCAGCCTACAGGGGGGCACAGATACGCAGTATTTT
J gene: TRBJ2-3; V gene: TRBV4-2; clone size: .; D gene: .; CDR3 protein: CASSQDRTQYF; CDR3 DNA: TGTGCCAGCAGCCAAGATCGGACGCAGTATTTT
J gene: TRBJ1-5; V gene: TRBV21-1; clone size: .; D gene: .; CDR3 protein: CASSPTGPQPQHF; CDR3 DNA: TGTGCCAGCAGCCCGACAGGTCCCCAGCCCCAGCATTTT
J gene: TRBJ1-2; V gene: TRBV9; clone size: .; D gene: .; CDR3 protein: CASSVAGNTNYGYTF; CDR3 DNA: TGTGCCAGCAGCGTAGCCGGGAATACTAACTATGGCTACACCTTC
J gene: TRBJ1-2; V gene: TRBV6-1; clone size: .; D gene: TRBD1; CDR3 protein: CASSEQGGGYTF; CDR3 DNA: TGTGCCAGCAGTGAACAGGGGGGTGGCTACACCTTC
J gene: TRBJ2-3; V gene: TRBV10-3; clone size: .; D gene: TRBD2; CDR3 protein: CAIRGTSGTDTQYF; CDR3 DNA: TGTGCCATCCGGGGGACTAGCGGCACAGATACGCAGTATTTT
J gene: TRBJ2-7; V gene: TRBV7-3; clone size: .; D gene: .; CDR3 protein: CASSSRRGEEQYF; CDR3 DNA: TGTGCCAGCAGCTCCAGGCGAGGGGAGGAGCAGTACTTC
J gene: TRBJ2-7; V gene: TRBV27; clone size: .; D gene: .; CDR3 protein: CASRKISPGTYEQYF; CDR3 DNA: TGTGCCAGCAGAAAGATATCCCCGGGAACCTACGAGCAGTACTTC
J gene: TRBJ2-2; V gene: TRBV10-3; clone size: .; D gene: .; CDR3 protein: CAIRAWTENTGELFF; CDR3 DNA: TGTGCCATCAGAGCCTGGACAGAGAACACCGGGGAGCTGTTTTTT
J gene: TRBJ2-1; V gene: TRBV18; clone size: .; D gene: TRBD2; CDR3 protein: CASSPRLAGDHNEQFF; CDR3 DNA: TGTGCCAGCTCACCCCGACTAGCGGGGGACCACAATGAGCAGTTCTTC
J gene: TRBJ1-1; V gene: TRBV4-1; clone size: once; D gene: .; CDR3 protein: CASSQGLGAGRNTEAFF; CDR3 DNA: TGCGCCAGCAGCCAAGGGCTTGGGGCAGGGCGGAACACTGAAGCTTTCTTT
J gene: TRBJ2-7; V gene: TRBV7-8; clone size: .; D gene: .; CDR3 protein: CASRNVPSGEQYF; CDR3 DNA: TGTGCCAGCAGAAACGTTCCCTCCGGCGAGCAGTACTTC
J gene: TRBJ1-2; V gene: TRBV29-1; clone size: .; D gene: TRBD1; CDR3 protein: CSVEAGTGRGYTF; CDR3 DNA: TGCAGCGTTGAAGCCGGGACAGGGAGAGGCTACACCTTC
J gene: TRBJ1-5; V gene: TRBV19; clone size: .; D gene: .; CDR3 protein: CASRINRMVDANQPQHF; CDR3 DNA: TGTGCCAGTAGGATCAACAGGATGGTAGACGCCAATCAGCCCCAGCATTTT
J gene: TRBJ2-5; V gene: TRBV7-2; clone size: .; D gene: .; CDR3 protein: CASSSQTGQETQYF; CDR3 DNA: TGTGCCAGCAGCTCACAGACTGGCCAAGAGACCCAGTACTTC